The present TCR beta chain was sequenced within a study of identical twins. TCRdb re-derived calls from the 5' RACE reads in MiXCR, one entry per CDR3 protein. Here the sample spans under 350,000 distinct CDR3 sequences, roughly 9.7% being singletons. This clonotype was found many times. The antigen is undetermined. The CDR3 sequence is 14 residues long. V was pared by 5 bases and J by 7 bases, with 15 bases between. Points from the study as a whole: Insertion counts were lower in abundant cord blood beta clonotypes, a trend that memory repertoires did not show.

This sample was shared with a second study, whose subject was yellow fever vaccine responses in identical twins. That investigation notes: Twins reportedly appeared to share part of their vaccine T cell response while keeping part individual.

The chain employs TRBV12-3 or TRBV12-4 and TRBJ2-4; maybe TRBD2 (7 bases). The sample taken for sequencing was CD8+ T cells sorted from blood. The sequence was obtained from a woman aged 18-29 years in good health. CDR3 residues: CASSTWEGGNIQYF. The DNA of the CDR3 is TGTGCCAGCAGTACCTGGGAGGGGGGCAACATTCAGTACTTC.